A selection of T cell receptor beta chains follows, all from one sample in a study of CD8 T cells in ankylosing spondylitis. MiXCR, applied by TCRdb to the 5' RACE reads, yields one record per CDR3 protein. The table shows tens of thousands of distinct CDR3 sequences, with about 10% occurring only once. The source material was blood, either unsorted or a sorted T cell fraction (not recorded which). Receptors originate from a male donor with ankylosing spondylitis or in good health (not recorded which). Each CDR3 is given without its conserved first and last residue. Each record gives: V gene, J gene, CDR3 protein.

V gene: TRBV3-1; J gene: TRBJ2-7; CDR3 protein: ASSQDSYEQY
V gene: TRBV30; J gene: TRBJ2-1; CDR3 protein: AWNLLANEQF
V gene: TRBV5-1; J gene: TRBJ2-5; CDR3 protein: ASSLALLKETQY
V gene: TRBV2; J gene: TRBJ1-3; CDR3 protein: ASSEISGSSGNTIY
V gene: TRBV5-1; J gene: TRBJ1-2; CDR3 protein: ASSHSDRGNGYT
V gene: TRBV7-6; J gene: TRBJ2-7; CDR3 protein: ASSPHGQGIDEQY
V gene: TRBV11-2; J gene: TRBJ1-1; CDR3 protein: ASSPTEGARRHTEAF
V gene: TRBV12-3/TRBV12-4; J gene: TRBJ2-7; CDR3 protein: ASSLGGGFSYEQY
V gene: TRBV28; J gene: TRBJ2-3; CDR3 protein: ASSPLAGQGTDTQY
V gene: TRBV28; J gene: TRBJ2-3; CDR3 protein: ASSFPFRGLVDTDTQY
V gene: TRBV20-1; J gene: TRBJ2-1; CDR3 protein: SAGLELWDEQF
V gene: TRBV11-2; J gene: TRBJ1-5; CDR3 protein: ASSKGQRGNQPQH
V gene: TRBV2; J gene: TRBJ1-4; CDR3 protein: ASSGLITGVGEKLF
V gene: TRBV5-1; J gene: TRBJ2-1; CDR3 protein: ASSLLTGGGEQF
V gene: TRBV7-8; J gene: TRBJ2-7; CDR3 protein: ASSPRPPRGAYEQY
V gene: TRBV7-2; J gene: TRBJ1-1; CDR3 protein: ASSLVGLGSTEAF
V gene: TRBV7-2; J gene: TRBJ1-4; CDR3 protein: ASSLASPATNEKLF
V gene: TRBV5-4; J gene: TRBJ2-4; CDR3 protein: ASSLNQNIQY
V gene: TRBV30; J gene: TRBJ2-2; CDR3 protein: AWRRLGSNTGELF
V gene: TRBV12-3/TRBV12-4; J gene: TRBJ2-3; CDR3 protein: AGSFSRDGVSDTQY
V gene: TRBV10-3; J gene: TRBJ2-3; CDR3 protein: AISERTDFTDTQY
V gene: TRBV28; J gene: TRBJ2-3; CDR3 protein: ASSLLGDTQY
V gene: TRBV7-2; J gene: TRBJ2-3; CDR3 protein: ASSAGLGTDTQY
V gene: TRBV10-3; J gene: TRBJ2-1; CDR3 protein: AISASSSYNEQF
V gene: TRBV5-1; J gene: TRBJ1-3; CDR3 protein: ASRVEGSWNTIY
V gene: TRBV6-1; J gene: TRBJ2-5; CDR3 protein: ASSRYRGEETQY
V gene: TRBV12-3/TRBV12-4; J gene: TRBJ2-7; CDR3 protein: ASTIGAGGIYEQY
V gene: TRBV19; J gene: TRBJ2-2; CDR3 protein: ASSIRSGAFANTGELF
V gene: TRBV6-5; J gene: TRBJ1-5; CDR3 protein: ASSYLPGSNQPQH
V gene: TRBV2; J gene: TRBJ1-1; CDR3 protein: ASRTLGRGTEAF
V gene: TRBV6-2/TRBV6-3; J gene: TRBJ2-7; CDR3 protein: ASAQPASYEQY
V gene: TRBV7-8; J gene: TRBJ2-7; CDR3 protein: ASSYLVQGGYEQY
V gene: TRBV12-3/TRBV12-4; J gene: TRBJ1-5; CDR3 protein: ASGLGTGIHQPQH
V gene: TRBV20-1; J gene: TRBJ2-5; CDR3 protein: SARVRGTETQY
V gene: TRBV20-1; J gene: TRBJ1-4; CDR3 protein: SAIPPQGREKLF
V gene: TRBV28; J gene: TRBJ2-5; CDR3 protein: ASSLRQETQY
V gene: TRBV18; J gene: TRBJ1-5; CDR3 protein: ASSGTGGNQPQH
V gene: TRBV29-1; J gene: TRBJ2-1; CDR3 protein: SVRDNVEQF
V gene: TRBV29-1; J gene: TRBJ2-1; CDR3 protein: SGRQGDGSEQF
V gene: TRBV5-6; J gene: TRBJ1-4; CDR3 protein: ASSRTGTGGEKLF
V gene: TRBV12-3/TRBV12-4; J gene: TRBJ1-5; CDR3 protein: ASSFSWTGRNQPQH
V gene: TRBV2; J gene: TRBJ2-6; CDR3 protein: ARGTGTTGANVLT